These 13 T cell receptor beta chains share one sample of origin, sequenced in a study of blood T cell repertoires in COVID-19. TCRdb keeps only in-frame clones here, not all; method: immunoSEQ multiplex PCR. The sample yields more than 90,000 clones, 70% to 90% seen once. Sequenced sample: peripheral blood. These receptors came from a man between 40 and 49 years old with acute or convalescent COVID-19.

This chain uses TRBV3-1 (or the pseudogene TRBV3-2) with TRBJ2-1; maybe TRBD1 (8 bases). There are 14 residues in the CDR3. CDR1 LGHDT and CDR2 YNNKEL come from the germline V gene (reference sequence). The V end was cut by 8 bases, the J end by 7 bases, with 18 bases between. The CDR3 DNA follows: TGTGCCAGCGGTCGTCACAGGGGGGGTAATGAGCAGTTCTTC. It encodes CASGRHRGGNEQFF.

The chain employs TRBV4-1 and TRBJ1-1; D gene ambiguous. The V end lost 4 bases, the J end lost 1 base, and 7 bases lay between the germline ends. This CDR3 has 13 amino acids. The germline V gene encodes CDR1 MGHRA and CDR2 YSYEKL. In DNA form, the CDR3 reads TGCGCCAGCAGCCCGCGAGGGAACACTGAAGCTTTCTTT. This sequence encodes CASSPRGNTEAFF.

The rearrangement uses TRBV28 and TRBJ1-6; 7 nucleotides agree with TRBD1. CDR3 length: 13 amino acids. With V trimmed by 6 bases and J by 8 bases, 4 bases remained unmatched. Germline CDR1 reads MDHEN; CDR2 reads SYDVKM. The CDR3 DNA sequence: TGTGCCAGCAGCCTTGACAGGGATTCACCCCTCCACTTT. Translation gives CASSLDRDSPLHF.

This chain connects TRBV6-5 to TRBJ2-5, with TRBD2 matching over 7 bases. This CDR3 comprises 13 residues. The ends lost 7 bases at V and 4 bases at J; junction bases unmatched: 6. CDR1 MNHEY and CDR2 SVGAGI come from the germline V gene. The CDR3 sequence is CASTSGVVETQYF. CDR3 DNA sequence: TGTGCCAGCACTAGCGGAGTCGTAGAGACCCAGTACTTC.

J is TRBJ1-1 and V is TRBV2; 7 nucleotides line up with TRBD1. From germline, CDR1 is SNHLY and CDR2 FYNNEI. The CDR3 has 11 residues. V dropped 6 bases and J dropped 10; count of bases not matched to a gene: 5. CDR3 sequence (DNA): TGTGCCAGCAGGGGGACAGTGAGAGCTTTCTTT. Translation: CASRGTVRAFF.

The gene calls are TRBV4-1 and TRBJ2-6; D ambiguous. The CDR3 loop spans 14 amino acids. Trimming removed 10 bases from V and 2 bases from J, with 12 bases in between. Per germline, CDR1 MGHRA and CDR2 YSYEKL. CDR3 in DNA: TGCGCCACCCCCGACACCCCTGGGGCCAACGTCCTGACTTTC. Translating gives CATPDTPGANVLTF.

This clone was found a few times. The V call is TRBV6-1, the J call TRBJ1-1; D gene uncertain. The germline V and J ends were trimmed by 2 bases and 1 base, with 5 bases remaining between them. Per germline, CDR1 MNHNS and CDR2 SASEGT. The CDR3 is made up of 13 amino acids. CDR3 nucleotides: TGTGCCAGCAGTGAACAATGGAACACTGAAGCTTTCTTT. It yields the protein CASSEQWNTEAFF.

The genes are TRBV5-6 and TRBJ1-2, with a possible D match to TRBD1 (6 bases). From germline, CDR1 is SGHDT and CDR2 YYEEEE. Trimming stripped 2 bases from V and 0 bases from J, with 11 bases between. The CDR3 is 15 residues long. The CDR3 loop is CASSFWDTSNYGYTF. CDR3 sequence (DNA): TGTGCCAGCAGCTTTTGGGACACTTCTAACTATGGCTACACCTTC.

CDR3 amino acids: CASGKSGGNQPQHF. The CDR3 nucleotides read TGCGCCAGCGGTAAATCAGGGGGCAATCAGCCCCAGCATTTT. The J gene is TRBJ1-5, the V gene TRBV4-1; D is perhaps TRBD1 (6 bases). In germline, CDR1 is MGHRA, CDR2 YSYEKL. The CDR3 consists of 14 residues. V gave up 8 bases and J gave up 2 bases, with 13 bases separating them.

CDR3 in amino acids: CASSYPKQGEETQYF. CDR3 coding DNA: TGTGCCAGCAGTTATCCAAAACAGGGGGAAGAGACCCAGTACTTC. The chain has TRBV6-2 or TRBV6-3 and TRBJ2-5; 8 bases agree with TRBD1. Germline V CDR1 and CDR2: MNHEY, SVGEGT. V shed 3 bases, J shed 3 bases, and the junction held 6 bases outside the gene matches. This CDR3 is built from 15 residues.

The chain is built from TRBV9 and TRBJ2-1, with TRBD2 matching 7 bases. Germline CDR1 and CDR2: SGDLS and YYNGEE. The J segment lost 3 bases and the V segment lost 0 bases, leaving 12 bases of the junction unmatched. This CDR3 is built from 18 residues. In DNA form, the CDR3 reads TGTGCCAGCAGCGTAGGGGAGGGTGGCCGTCGGGGCTACAATGAGCAGTTCTTC. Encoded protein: CASSVGEGGRRGYNEQFF.

CDR3 DNA sequence: TGTGCCAGCAGCTTGCTGGCAGGGGGCAGTTCACCCCTCCACTTT. Translated: CASSLLAGGSSPLHF. The chain carries TRBV5-6 and TRBJ1-6, with 8 bases fitting TRBD1. CDR1 and CDR2 from the germline V gene are SGHDT and YYEEEE. The CDR3 is made up of 15 amino acids. The ends lost 1 base at V and 9 bases at J; junction bases unmatched: 6.

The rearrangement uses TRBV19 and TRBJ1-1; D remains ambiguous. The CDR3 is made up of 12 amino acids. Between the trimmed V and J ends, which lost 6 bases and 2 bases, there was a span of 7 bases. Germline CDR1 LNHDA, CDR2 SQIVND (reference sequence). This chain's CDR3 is CASSFRNTEAFF. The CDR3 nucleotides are TGTGCCAGTAGCTTCCGTAACACTGAAGCTTTCTTT.